This T cell receptor beta chain was recovered during a study of spatial heterogeneity in lung cancer. General study points: Resection saw ubiquitous expanded tumor TCRs appear in blood more than follow-up did.

This clonotype showed up many times. Its antigen is not known. TCRdb processed the 5' RACE reads anew with MiXCR; each CDR3 protein has one entry. The table records 39,000 or so distinct CDR3 sequences, around 7.2% of them present only once. Germline loops: CDR1 SEHNR, CDR2 FQNEAQ (reference sequence). The ends were cut back, 5 bases at V and 7 bases at J, with 15 bases in the middle. The CDR3 is 13 amino acids. Time point meaning: sample taken at primary tumor resection. The sequenced material consisted of unsorted whole RNA from tumor, nontumor lung or frozen PBMC. The specimen comprised PBMCs, sampled at surgery. The receptor was derived from a male donor with early-stage non-small cell lung cancer. The V call is TRBV7-9, the J call TRBJ2-7, with a weak D call TRBD2 (5 bases). CDR3 sequence: CASSLTIGGEQYF. The CDR3 bases are TGTGCCAGCAGCCTAACAATTGGCGGGGAGCAGTACTTC.